This T cell receptor beta chain was retrieved from a study of cytomegalovirus exposure and HLA in healthy donors. This clone was counted a few times. What it binds is unknown. Study-wide points: The study labeled more than 150 TCR beta chains cytomegalovirus-associated.

The PCR contained 60 Vbeta and 13 Jbeta primers. Sequenced by immunoSEQ multiplex PCR; TCRdb stores in-frame clones only, minus some. The sample has over 150,000 clones; about 76% are singletons. Sequenced input: PBMCs. The TCR sequence derives from a male donor in good health and CMV-seropositive.

This CDR3 is CASSRDRGLETQYF. In DNA, the CDR3 is TGTGCCAGCAGCCGGGACAGGGGGCTAGAGACCCAGTACTTC. V gene TRBV6-5 combines with J gene TRBJ2-5, with TRBD1 matching 12 bases. Germline CDR1 is MNHEY and CDR2 is SVGAGI. V gave up 6 bases and J gave up 4 bases; unmatched junction bases: 3. This CDR3 spans 14 amino acids.